This TCR beta chain was sequenced in a study of cytomegalovirus exposure and HLA in healthy donors. V trimming: 0 bases; J trimming: 3 bases; junction bases outside the gene matches: 7. This CDR3 region has 18 residues. Germline V gene lookup returns CDR1 SGHNT and CDR2 YYREEE (reference sequence). Study conclusions and caveats: CMV antigen specificity was confirmed in vitro for three CMV-associated chains. CMV serostatus was the sole immune exposure data available. TCR beta chains numbering about 160 were designated cytomegalovirus-associated. Apparent HLA restriction characterized most CMV-associated TCR beta chains in a later analysis.

In regard to this clone: Its antigen is currently unknown.

The PCR used 60 Vbeta and 13 Jbeta primers. Sequencing used immunoSEQ multiplex PCR; TCRdb keeps in-frame clones, though not all of them. Of 150,000 to 200,000 clones listed, approximately 83% are singletons. This chain links TRBV5-4 with TRBJ2-5, with 14 nucleotides matching TRBD2. The sample comprised PBMCs. The TCR originated in a man between 18 and 35 years old in good health and CMV-seropositive. The CDR3 spells CASSLVRGTSGGKETQYF. In nucleotides, the CDR3 is TGTGCCAGCAGCTTGGTGCGGGGGACTAGCGGGGGTAAAGAGACCCAGTACTTC. The entire variable domain, with the rest obtained from reference TRBV5-4 and TRBJ2-5, is as follows: ETGVTQSPTHLIKTRGQQVTLRCSSQSGHNTVSWYQQALGQGPQFIFQYYREEENGRGNFPPRFSGLQFPNYSSELNVNALELDDSALYLCASSLVRGTSGGKETQYFGPGTRLLVL.